The T cell receptor (beta chain) under discussion was sequenced for a study of cytomegalovirus exposure and HLA in healthy donors. Study-wide findings and caveats: For most TCR sequences rarity was the rule, although some public TCRs occurred in many donors.

Profiled with immunoSEQ multiplex PCR; TCRdb holds only in-frame clones, not every one. This table has under 80,000 clones, roughly 94% appearing once. This CDR3 has 16 amino acids. V gave up 5 bases and J gave up 2 bases, with 16 bases separating them. Germline assignment: CDR1 MNHEY and CDR2 SMNVEV (reference sequence). Concerning this clone: The antigen is unknown.

The validation cohort, a group of 90 to 150 subjects, included the donors and was separate from the roughly 700-subject first cohort. Sequencing was done on a sample of PBMCs. This chain connects TRBV27 to TRBJ1-5, with a weak D call TRBD1 (6 bases). This TCR was recovered from a woman aged 18-29 years in good health and CMV-seronegative. The CDR3 spells CASSQRGGVGNQPQHF. In DNA, the CDR3 is TGTGCCAGCAGTCAGAGAGGGGGTGTTGGCAATCAGCCCCAGCATTTT.